The present T cell receptor beta chain was sequenced within a study of T cell responses to AZD1222 COVID-19 vaccine. Overall study findings and caveats: In a largely white British group with more females than males, clonal diversity was possibly underestimated. Spike-specific TCR depth and breadth grew after two AZD1222 doses. Across spike, vaccine-associated CD4 TCRs were found, dominant at 160-218 and 743-854. Nearly half of the spike-specific TCRs reportedly recognize variant regions that carry no mutations.

The protocol was immunoSEQ multiplex PCR, while the TCRdb copy is restricted to in-frame clones and leaves out a portion. The data contain 140,000 to 150,000 clones, roughly nine tenths of them singletons. This clone was detected only once. Its antigen is unidentified. This CDR3 region has 16 residues. The V end lost 4 bases, the J end lost 0 bases, and 12 bases lay between the germline ends. Germline CDR1 and CDR2: LNHDA and SQIVND (reference sequence). This sequence joins TRBV19 and TRBJ2-2; weak D call: TRBD1 (6 bases). This clonotype was obtained from an adult who received the MenACWY meningococcal vaccine as a control. The sequences come from peripheral blood, collected 28 days after the second dose of the MenACWY control vaccine. CDR3 sequence (DNA): TGTGCCAGTAGTACGACAGGCCCCACGAACACCGGGGAGCTGTTTTTT. Its protein product is CASSTTGPTNTGELFF.